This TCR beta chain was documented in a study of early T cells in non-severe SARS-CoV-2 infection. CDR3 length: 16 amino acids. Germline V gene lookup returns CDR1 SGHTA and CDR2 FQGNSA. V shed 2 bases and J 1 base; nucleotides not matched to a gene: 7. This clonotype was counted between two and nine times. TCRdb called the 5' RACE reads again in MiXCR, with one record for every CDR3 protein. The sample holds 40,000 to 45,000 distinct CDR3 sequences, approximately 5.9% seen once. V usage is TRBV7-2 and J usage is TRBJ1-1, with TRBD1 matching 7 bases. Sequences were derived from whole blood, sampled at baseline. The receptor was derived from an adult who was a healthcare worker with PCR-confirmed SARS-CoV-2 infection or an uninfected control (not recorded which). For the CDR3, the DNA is TGTGCCAGCAGCTTATCCCCAGGGACAGCGAACACTGAAGCTTTCTTT. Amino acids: CASSLSPGTANTEAFF.